The next 21 T cell receptor beta chains were all read from a single sample in a study of shared clonotypes between healthy human individuals. Only in-frame clones appear in the TCRdb table, and some are missing; sequencing was by immunoSEQ multiplex PCR. Seen here are approximately 1,500,000 clones, around 98% observed once, and the top ten hold about 0.4%. The source material was naive CD4+ T cells sorted from blood. As to subset: CD45RA+ positively selected. The receptors were gathered from a man aged 25 to 45 in good health.

V and J are TRBV6-5 and TRBJ1-4; unclear D gene. Germline values: CDR1 MNHEY, CDR2 SVGAGI. CDR3 length: 13 residues. Trimming stripped 10 bases from V and 7 bases from J, with 16 bases between. CDR3 in DNA: TGTGCCACCACCCGGACTGGTGGTGAAAAACTGTTTTTT. Its translation is CATTRTGGEKLFF.

The CDR3 DNA reads TGTGCCAGCAGCTTAGCAGGGGCTGGGGCCAACGTCCTGACTTTC. This gives the protein CASSLAGAGANVLTF. The chain recombines TRBV5-4 with TRBJ2-6; D possibly corresponds to TRBD1 (6 bases). CDR3 size: 15 residues. Germline V gene data show CDR1 as SGHNT and CDR2 as YYREEE (reference sequence). V was cut by 2 bases and J by 2 bases, with 8 bases left in between.

CDR3 residues: CSVRTDLNTEAFF. The CDR3 DNA reads TGCAGCGTTAGGACAGACTTGAACACTGAAGCTTTCTTT. The rearrangement links TRBV29-1 to TRBJ1-1; weak D call: TRBD1 (6 bases). The germline V and J ends were trimmed by 5 bases and 0 bases, with 10 bases remaining between them. CDR1 SQVTM and CDR2 ANQGSEA come from the germline V gene. This CDR3 is built from 13 residues.

The V gene is TRBV25-1, the J gene TRBJ2-5; no reliable D call. V lost 4 bases, J lost 2 bases, and 8 bases lay in between. The germline V gene encodes CDR1 MGHDK and CDR2 SYGVNS. This CDR3 is 13 amino acids long. CDR3: CASSGELQETQYF. In nucleotides, the CDR3 is TGTGCCAGCAGTGGGGAACTACAAGAGACCCAGTACTTC.

The V gene is TRBV28, the J gene TRBJ1-1; D is unclear. The CDR3 consists of 14 residues. V lost 6 bases to trimming and J lost 0 bases, with 11 bases between them. Germline V gene sequence: CDR1 MDHEN, CDR2 SYDVKM. The CDR3 reads CASSQGPLNTEAFF. The CDR3 bases are TGTGCCAGCAGCCAAGGACCGCTGAACACTGAAGCTTTCTTT.

The chain recombines TRBV28 with TRBJ1-2, with TRBD1 as a possible D gene (6 bases). The germline V gene has CDR1 MDHEN and CDR2 SYDVKM. There are 15 residues in the CDR3. The germline V and J ends were trimmed by 3 bases and 2 bases, with 13 bases remaining between them. The CDR3 DNA sequence: TGTGCCAGCAGTTTCGAGGACAGACTGAACTATGGCTACACCTTC. This encodes CASSFEDRLNYGYTF.

The chain is built from TRBV6-1 and TRBJ2-1, with TRBD2 matching over 10 bases. CDR1 is MNHNS, CDR2 SASEGT, per germline. This CDR3 region has 16 residues. J lost 7 bases, V lost 4 bases, and 10 bases had no gene match. CDR3 sequence: CASSALRAGGSNEQFF. Here the CDR3 DNA reads TGTGCCAGCAGTGCCCTCCGAGCGGGAGGGAGTAATGAGCAGTTCTTC.

The chain uses TRBV19 and TRBJ2-7; D is ambiguous. Germline assignment: CDR1 LNHDA and CDR2 SQIVND (reference sequence). V lost 4 bases and J lost 3, with 16 bases in between. This CDR3 is 15 amino acids long. The CDR3 protein is CASSTQDRNYYEQYF. The DNA of the CDR3 is TGTGCCAGTAGTACTCAGGACCGCAATTACTACGAGCAGTACTTC.

This chain joins TRBV9 and TRBJ2-1, with 7 bases identical to TRBD2. This CDR3 is 15 amino acids long. V gave up 6 bases and J gave up 7 bases; unmatched junction bases: 13. Germline V lookup: CDR1 SGDLS, CDR2 YYNGEE. The CDR3 is CASTVASGGGNEQFF. CDR3 nucleotides: TGTGCCAGCACAGTAGCTAGCGGAGGTGGGAATGAGCAGTTCTTC.

The chain carries TRBV28 and TRBJ2-7; TRBD1 is a possible D gene (6 bases). The CDR3 is made up of 15 amino acids. V gave up 6 bases and J gave up 3 bases, with 18 bases separating them. Germline values: CDR1 MDHEN, CDR2 SYDVKM. CDR3 coding DNA: TGTGCCAGCAGCCCAGGTACAGGGACGGTCTACGAGCAGTACTTC. Translated: CASSPGTGTVYEQYF.

This clone has a single count. The V gene is TRBV15, the J gene TRBJ2-7; TRBD1 matches 9 bases. Losses at the gene ends were 3 bases for V and 3 bases for J; bases not matched to a gene: 3. From germline, CDR1 is LNHNV and CDR2 YYDKDF (reference sequence). The length of the CDR3 is 14 residues. The CDR3 loop reads CATSRDRGVYEQYF. The CDR3 DNA is TGTGCCACCAGCAGGGACAGGGGAGTCTACGAGCAGTACTTC.

This clone was seen once. This chain uses TRBV28 with TRBJ2-7; 8 bases align to TRBD1. The length of the CDR3 is 14 residues. Looked up from germline, CDR1 is MDHEN and CDR2 is SYDVKM. The V segment lost 6 bases and the J segment 4 bases; nucleotides outside the gene matches: 8. The CDR3 DNA is TGTGCCAGCAGCGCGAGGACAGGGAGGTACGAGCAGTACTTC. Translation: CASSARTGRYEQYF.

The genes are TRBV14 and TRBJ1-2; D is unclear. The ends were cut back, 0 bases at V and 5 bases at J, with 7 bases in the middle. The CDR3 is 13 residues long. Germline V gene lookup returns CDR1 SGHDN and CDR2 FVKESK. The chain's CDR3 is CASSQDSYYGYTF. CDR3 sequence (DNA): TGTGCCAGCAGCCAAGACAGTTATTATGGCTACACCTTC.

With respect to this clone: Distinct nucleotide sequences in the sample also encode this CDR3. The chain is built from TRBV18 and TRBJ2-3; D unresolved. CDR3 size: 14 residues. Germline assignment: CDR1 KGHSH and CDR2 LQKENI. Trimming took 0 bases from V and 0 from J, leaving 4 bases between them. CDR3 protein: CASSPPTSTDTQYF. Written as DNA, the CDR3 is TGTGCCAGCTCACCACCGACTAGCACAGATACGCAGTATTTT.

This chain connects TRBV5-1 to TRBJ2-7; no definite D call. V shed 0 bases and J shed 4 bases, with 11 bases lying between them. The germline V gene encodes CDR1 SGHRS and CDR2 YFSETQ. The CDR3 is 14 amino acids. The CDR3 sequence is CASSLGLGEYEQYF. The CDR3 DNA is TGCGCCAGCAGCTTGGGCCTTGGTGAGTACGAGCAGTACTTC. Filled out from reference TRBV5-1 and TRBJ2-7, the complete variable domain reads KAGVTQTPRYLIKTRGQQVTLSCSPISGHRSVSWYQQTPGQGLQFLFEYFSETQRNKGNFPGRFSGRQFSNSRSEMNVSTLELGDSALYLCASSLGLGEYEQYFGPGTRLTVT.

V gene TRBV29-1 combines with J gene TRBJ2-4; 8 bases agree with TRBD2. V shed 3 bases and J 6 bases; nucleotides not matched to a gene: 4. Germline V CDR1 and CDR2: SQVTM, ANQGSEA. The CDR3 length is 13 residues. CDR3 loop: CSVESLAGNIQYF. The CDR3 region has the DNA TGCAGCGTTGAGTCGCTAGCGGGAAACATTCAGTACTTC.

In this sample, this clone turned up once. V and J are TRBV5-1 and TRBJ2-7; the D gene is possibly TRBD1 (7 bases). The CDR3 loop spans 16 amino acids. The V gene lost 2 bases and the J gene lost 2 bases, with 17 bases spanning the gap. The germline CDR1 and CDR2 sequences are SGHRS and YFSETQ. DNA of the CDR3: TGCGCCAGCAGCTTAGGGGGGACAGCTTTCGCCTACGAGCAGTACTTC. Translating it yields CASSLGGTAFAYEQYF.

CDR3 sequence: CASSLDGAHNQPQHF. The CDR3, as DNA: TGTGCCAGCAGCTTAGATGGGGCCCACAATCAGCCCCAGCATTTT. This chain uses TRBV7-9 with TRBJ1-5; D possibly corresponds to TRBD1 (5 bases). Per germline, CDR1 SEHNR and CDR2 FQNEAQ (reference sequence). Trimming pared 1 base from V and 3 bases from J, leaving 10 bases between. CDR3 size: 15 residues. Drawing the rest from reference TRBV7-9 and TRBJ1-5, the complete variable domain is DTGVSQNPRHKITKRGQNVTFRCDPISEHNRLYWYRQTLGQGPEFLTYFQNEAQLEKSRLLSDRFSAERPKGSFSTLEIQRTEQGDSAMYLCASSLDGAHNQPQHFGDGTRLSIL.

This chain connects TRBV5-6 to TRBJ2-7; a possible D gene is TRBD2 (5 bases). CDR1 SGHDT and CDR2 YYEEEE come from the germline V gene. This CDR3 has 15 amino acids. Trimming cost V 0 bases and J 0 bases, with 10 bases left between them. This chain's CDR3 is CASSLGERYSYEQYF. The DNA for the CDR3 is TGTGCCAGCAGCTTGGGGGAGCGGTACTCCTACGAGCAGTACTTC.

Details on this clone: In the same sample, other DNA sequences code for this CDR3. CDR3 DNA: TGTGCCAGTAGTATAGATCGGAGCTCCTACAATGAGCAGTTCTTC. Residues: CASSIDRSSYNEQFF. The V gene is TRBV19, the J gene TRBJ2-1, with no clear D. With 0 bases removed from V and 0 bases from J, the gap between germline ends came to 6 bases. The length of the CDR3 is 15 residues. CDR1 and CDR2 (germline): LNHDA, SQIVND (reference sequence).

The CDR3 protein is CASSVSGTGNQPQHF. The CDR3 DNA sequence: TGTGCCAGCAGCGTATCAGGGACTGGCAATCAGCCCCAGCATTTT. The rearrangement links TRBV5-5 to TRBJ1-5; tentative D call: TRBD1 (5 bases). V lost 4 bases to trimming and J lost 2 bases, with 13 bases between them. The CDR3 has 15 amino acids. Per the germline V gene, CDR1 is SGHKS and CDR2 is YYEKEE (reference sequence).